Included here is one T cell receptor beta chain sequence, with context. Antigen specificity is unknown. From germline, CDR1 is MNHEY and CDR2 SMNVEV (reference sequence). This CDR3 comprises 15 residues. Trimming stripped 6 bases from V and 0 bases from J, with 11 bases between. This record comes from a study of blood T cells in healthy people across ages. Together with a sample-barcoded 5' primer, a J-beta primer mix was included in a second PCR lasting roughly 6 to 12 cycles. A single record per CDR3 protein comes from TCRdb applying MiXCR to the 5' RACE reads. This table has approximately 780,000 distinct CDR3 sequences, roughly 24% appearing once. General study results and limits: The unsorted PBMCs prevented any conclusive comparison of naive versus antigen-experienced cells. Roughly linear age-related decline in beta diversity appeared, significant by age about 40.

This sample also belongs to another study, concerning T cells of mothers and their children. As that report states: The cDNA synthesis received all extracted RNA, at approximately 1.5 ug per 15 ul.

The specimen was blood. The chain has TRBV27 and TRBJ1-4, with D possibly being TRBD1 (5 bases). The receptor's source is a boy between 10 and 17 years old in good health. This CDR3 is CASRRRTSTNEKLFF. CDR3 in DNA: TGTGCCAGCAGACGGAGGACATCAACTAATGAAAAACTGTTTTTT.